A single sample gave rise to the 23 T cell receptor beta chains below, sequenced in a study of blood T cell repertoires in COVID-19. Data came from immunoSEQ multiplex PCR; TCRdb stores just in-frame clones and leaves some out. The sample includes approximately 170,000 clones, roughly 80% of them seen just once. The source material was peripheral blood. The source is a woman aged 70-85 years with COVID-19, enrolled during active disease.

The chain is built from TRBV4-1 and TRBJ1-2; the D gene is possibly TRBD1 (6 bases). The germline V gene encodes CDR1 MGHRA and CDR2 YSYEKL. V lost 2 bases and J 8 bases, leaving 15 bases between the germline ends. This CDR3 is 14 amino acids long. CDR3 nucleotide sequence: TGCGCCAGCAGCCAACCTGGGACAATTGGCGGCTACACCTTC. It yields the protein CASSQPGTIGGYTF.

The V gene is TRBV4-1, the J gene TRBJ2-5, with 8 bases fitting TRBD2. Germline V gives CDR1 MGHRA, CDR2 YSYEKL. The CDR3 totals 15 residues. After removal of 0 bases from V and 5 bases from J, the junction contained 5 bases not matched to a gene. CDR3 residues: CASSQDPGGAETQYF. DNA of the CDR3: TGCGCCAGCAGCCAAGACCCGGGAGGGGCGGAGACCCAGTACTTC.

This clone was seen a handful of times. The gene calls are TRBV9 and TRBJ2-1; 10 positions agree with TRBD1. V dropped 4 bases and J dropped 2; count of bases not matched to a gene: 6. Germline V gene lookup returns CDR1 SGDLS and CDR2 YYNGEE. This CDR3 comprises 16 residues. The CDR3 here is CASSSTGTGAYNEQFF. The CDR3 DNA follows: TGTGCCAGCAGCTCAACCGGGACAGGGGCCTACAATGAGCAGTTCTTC.

The CDR3 here is CASSTRQGNSPLHF. CDR3 DNA: TGTGCCAGCAGCACCCGACAGGGAAATTCACCCCTCCACTTT. The chain combines TRBV14 with TRBJ1-6; 7 nucleotides match TRBD1. With V trimmed by 5 bases and J by 7 bases, 5 bases remained unmatched. This CDR3 has 14 amino acids. From germline, CDR1 is SGHDN and CDR2 FVKESK.

The chain employs TRBV19 and TRBJ2-3, with 12 bases matching TRBD2. V gave up 3 bases and J gave up 3 bases; unmatched junction bases: 4. Germline CDR1 and CDR2: LNHDA and SQIVND (reference sequence). The CDR3 consists of 16 residues. CDR3 nucleotides: TGTGCCAGTAGTATCGGACTAGCGGGGCTGACAGATACGCAGTATTTT. Translating gives CASSIGLAGLTDTQYF.

This chain joins TRBV10-3 and TRBJ2-7, with 8 bases lining up with TRBD1. Losses at the gene ends were 2 bases for V and 2 bases for J; bases not matched to a gene: 5. The CDR3 is 15 residues long. Germline lookup yields CDR1 ENHRY and CDR2 SYGVKD. The CDR3: CAISEPQQGAYEQYF. DNA for the CDR3: TGTGCCATCAGTGAGCCACAACAGGGGGCCTACGAGCAGTACTTC.

This chain connects TRBV30 to TRBJ1-5; the D gene is possibly TRBD1 (6 bases). CDR3 size: 13 residues. The V and J ends lost 5 bases and 6 bases respectively, with 14 bases between them. Germline CDR1 reads GTSNPN; CDR2 reads SVGIG (reference sequence). The CDR3 DNA reads TGTGCCTGGGGTACACAGGGTTCTCAGCCCCAGCATTTT. Amino acid sequence: CAWGTQGSQPQHF.

Of note for this clone: Within the sample, other DNA sequences also encode this same CDR3. The chain has TRBV24-1 and TRBJ2-3; possibly TRBD2 for D (6 bases). Germline CDR1 is KGHDR and CDR2 is SFDVKD. V was cut by 3 bases and J by 1 base, with 7 bases left in between. The CDR3 contains 14 residues. The CDR3 DNA follows: TGTGCCACCAGTGATACGGGGGGCACAGATACGCAGTATTTT. Translation: CATSDTGGTDTQYF.

The chain has TRBV11-3 and TRBJ2-5; tentatively, D is TRBD2 (6 bases). The CDR3 consists of 15 residues. Trimming left V 0 bases short and J 5 bases short, with 13 bases between. Germline lookup yields CDR1 SGHNT and CDR2 YENEEA. CDR3: CASSLDGGSRETQYF. The CDR3 coding sequence is TGTGCCAGCAGCTTAGATGGAGGGAGTAGGGAGACCCAGTACTTC.

The chain links TRBV11-3 to TRBJ2-1, with a possible D match to TRBD2 (5 bases). This CDR3 has 12 residues. Germline CDR1 reads SGHNT; CDR2 reads YENEEA. V was clipped by 5 bases and J by 12 bases, with 14 bases between them. This CDR3 is CASSSRGLRQFF. CDR3 nucleotides: TGTGCCAGCAGCAGCCGTGGACTCCGGCAGTTCTTC. Full variable domain (rest looked up from reference TRBV11-3 and TRBJ2-1): EAGVVQSPRYKIIEKKQPVAFWCNPISGHNTLYWYLQNLGQGPELLIRYENEEAVDDSQLPKDRFSAERLKGVDSTLKIQPAELGDSAVYLCASSSRGLRQFFGPGTRLTVL.

CDR3 nucleotide sequence: TGTGCCTGGACAGGAATGAACACTGAAGCTTTCTTT. It encodes CAWTGMNTEAFF. This chain connects TRBV30 to TRBJ1-1; no clear D. The CDR3 contains 12 residues. Germline V lookup: CDR1 GTSNPN, CDR2 SVGIG (reference sequence). V was cut by 4 bases and J by 0 bases, with 6 bases left in between.

The V gene is TRBV7-2, the J gene TRBJ2-7, with D tentatively TRBD2 (6 bases). Germline CDR1 and CDR2: SGHTA and FQGNSA. V was pared by 4 bases and J by 4 bases, with 14 bases between. This CDR3 comprises 14 residues. The CDR3 region is CASSSGSARYEQYF. CDR3 nucleotide sequence: TGTGCCAGCAGCTCCGGGAGTGCCCGTTACGAGCAGTACTTC.

This chain joins TRBV3-1 (or the pseudogene TRBV3-2) and TRBJ2-3; perhaps TRBD1 as D (6 bases). Germline V gives CDR1 LGHDT, CDR2 YNNKEL (reference sequence). This CDR3 region has 14 residues. The V end was cut by 5 bases, the J end by 0 bases, with 9 bases between. As DNA, the CDR3 is TGTGCCAGCAGCGGGGGCCCTAGCACAGATACGCAGTATTTT. Translation gives CASSGGPSTDTQYF.

The chain employs TRBV4-2 and TRBJ2-7, with 7 bases fitting TRBD1. Germline CDR1 LGHNA, CDR2 YNFKEQ. The V and J ends lost 6 bases and 4 bases, in that order; junction bases with no gene match: 15. CDR3 length equals 16 residues. As DNA, the CDR3 is TGTGCCAGCAGGAATACAGGGGCTGGTCCGTCGTACGAGCAGTACTTC. Protein sequence: CASRNTGAGPSYEQYF.

The gene calls are TRBV10-1 and TRBJ2-3, with 15 bases aligning to TRBD2. From germline, CDR1 is WNHNN and CDR2 SYGVQD (reference sequence). The J segment lost 6 bases and the V segment lost 10 bases, leaving 8 bases of the junction unmatched. The CDR3 consists of 15 residues. In DNA form, the CDR3 reads TGCGCCACGGGACTAGCGGGGGGTGCCGGGGATACGCAGTATTTT. Translation gives CATGLAGGAGDTQYF.

This chain uses TRBV5-3 with TRBJ1-1; TRBD1 matches at 7 bases. TRBV5-3 is sorted into the ORF group, with uncertain function. J gave up 4 bases and V 4 bases, and 10 bases lay outside the gene matches. This CDR3 contains 15 residues. CDR3 DNA sequence: TGTGCCAGAAGCCATCTCCGGACAGGTGGCACTGAAGCTTTCTTT. Amino acid sequence: CARSHLRTGGTEAFF.

This clone was recorded a few times. The chain carries TRBV11-2 and TRBJ2-7; 8 bases align to TRBD1. Losses at the gene ends were 5 bases for V and 4 bases for J; bases not matched to a gene: 10. Germline loops: CDR1 SGHAT, CDR2 FQNNGV. The CDR3 is 15 amino acids. The CDR3 spells CASSLGQGAFYEQYF. The CDR3 DNA reads TGTGCCAGCAGCCTAGGACAGGGAGCGTTTTACGAGCAGTACTTC. Looking up the rest from reference TRBV11-2 and TRBJ2-7 gives the full variable domain: EAGVAQSPRYKIIEKRQSVAFWCNPISGHATLYWYQQILGQGPKLLIQFQNNGVVDDSQLPKDRFSAERLKGVDSTLKIQPAKLEDSAVYLCASSLGQGAFYEQYFGPGTRLTVT.

This clone was picked up one time. The rearrangement uses TRBV18 and TRBJ1-1; perhaps TRBD1 as D (5 bases). Trimming took 6 bases from V and 3 from J, leaving 14 bases between them. This CDR3 region has 14 residues. Germline assignment: CDR1 KGHSH and CDR2 LQKENI. The CDR3 sequence is CASSSKAGDTEAFF. The CDR3 DNA sequence: TGTGCCAGCTCTTCCAAGGCGGGGGACACTGAAGCTTTCTTT.

This clone was picked up a small number of times. The CDR3 loop is CASSLYQGSSGANVLTF. DNA for the CDR3: TGTGCCAGCAGTTTATACCAGGGGAGCTCTGGGGCCAACGTCCTGACTTTC. The rearrangement links TRBV27 to TRBJ2-6; a weak D match, TRBD1 (6 bases). The V gene's germline CDR1 is MNHEY and CDR2 SMNVEV (reference sequence). The ends were cut back, 1 base at V and 0 bases at J, with 10 bases in the middle. The length of the CDR3 is 17 residues.

The gene calls are TRBV28 and TRBJ2-3, with 9 bases matching TRBD2. The CDR3 totals 16 residues. V lost 4 bases and J lost 2; bases outside the gene matches: 7. CDR1 and CDR2 from the germline V gene are MDHEN and SYDVKM. The CDR3 reads CASSSPGLASTDTQYF. The CDR3 DNA sequence: TGTGCCAGCAGTTCCCCGGGACTAGCTTCCACAGATACGCAGTATTTT.

The gene calls are TRBV15 and TRBJ2-5; 7 bases line up with TRBD1. The V gene's germline CDR1 is LNHNV and CDR2 YYDKDF (reference sequence). The CDR3 sequence is 15 residues long. The ends lost 2 bases at V and 3 bases at J; junction bases unmatched: 6. This CDR3 reads CATSRLGGLEETQYF. As DNA, the CDR3 is TGTGCCACCAGCAGATTAGGGGGCCTAGAAGAGACCCAGTACTTC.

CDR3 amino acids: CAISESIWRDSYEQYF. CDR3 nucleotide sequence: TGTGCCATCAGTGAGTCGATTTGGAGGGATTCCTACGAGCAGTACTTC. The genes are TRBV10-3 and TRBJ2-7, with a possible D match to TRBD2 (6 bases). V dropped 0 bases and J dropped 1 base, with 13 bases sitting between them. The CDR3 consists of 16 residues. CDR1 is ENHRY, CDR2 SYGVKD, per germline.

This clone was seen more than once but under ten times. The V call is TRBV28, the J call TRBJ1-1; D is ambiguous. V was clipped by 8 bases and J by 1 base, with 8 bases between them. The CDR3 spans 12 residues. Germline-derived CDR1 and CDR2 are MDHEN and SYDVKM. CDR3 nucleotides: TGTGCCAGCCTTTACAGGAACACTGAAGCTTTCTTT. Its protein product is CASLYRNTEAFF.